This T cell receptor (beta chain) emerged from a study of control samples from healthy donors and cancer patients (dated by TCRdb to 2019 to 2021). The protocol used for the library was the immunoSEQ multiplex PCR assay. TCRdb provides this immuneACCESS table in a form limited to in-frame rearrangements. Some clones are lacking; in checked studies, under half of them reflect an unresolved V gene, and why the rest are absent is not known. Here the sample has about 12,000 clones; around 92% occur a single time. The ten largest make up roughly 14% of the sample. CDR1 is given as LGHNA and CDR2 as YNFKEQ, both from the germline V gene. V drops 0 bases and J drops 7 bases, leaving 21 bases in between. Measured from the cysteine to the phenylalanine, the CDR3 is 18 residues long. Of all the DNA, just the CDR3 is kept, 54 bases in frame from base 1. A note on this clone: The antigen it recognizes is unknown. Base quality data are lacking; no much larger clone is found one base away.

Sample: PBMCs. Here the chain combines TRBV4-2 and TRBJ1-4; TRBD1 could be the D gene, as 6 bases match. This receptor was obtained from an elderly man with lung cancer. In nucleotides, the sequence is TGTGCCAGCAGCCAAGACGGCCAGGGATGGGGGCGTAGTGAAAAACTGTTTTTT. This codes for CASSQDGQGWGRSEKLFF.